Below, one T cell receptor beta chain is given with its context. These data originate in a study of monozygotic twins with inflammatory bowel disease. The CDR3 loop spans 16 amino acids. The germline V gene has CDR1 MRHNA and CDR2 SNTAGT. TCRdb derives one entry per CDR3 protein from the 5' RACE reads, leaving out DNA. This sample contains approximately 150,000 distinct CDR3 sequences. This TCR derives from a human donor with ulcerative colitis or Crohn's disease, or a healthy co-twin of an affected twin (not recorded which). Sequencing was performed on blood. The chain uses TRBV6-4 and TRBJ2-1. CDR3 sequence: CASSDSVKSSYNEQFF.